This T cell receptor beta chain was recorded in a study of blood T cell repertoires in COVID-19. Turning to the study itself: Acute and convalescent COVID-19 samples came from the United States, Italy and Spain. PBMCs, B-cell-depleted T cells, or T cells provided the cDNA or gDNA that made up the material.

Recovery meant two consecutive negative NP/OP PCR tests, professional clearance, or resolved symptoms. Profiled with immunoSEQ multiplex PCR; TCRdb holds only in-frame clones, not every one. Of 150,000 to 200,000 clones in the sample, roughly 80% were seen once. Source material: PBMCs or T cells enriched from blood (not recorded which). The receptor comes from an older woman who had recovered from COVID-19.

CDR3 in DNA: TGTGCCAGCAGCGGGGACAGGGTCATGACAGATACGCAGTATTTT. Translated: CASSGDRVMTDTQYF. The chain recombines TRBV9 with TRBJ2-3, with 9 bases lining up with TRBD1. The CDR3 totals 15 residues. The V gene end was trimmed by 3 bases and the J gene end by 3 bases; junction bases not matched to a gene: 5. Germline CDR1 SGDLS, CDR2 YYNGEE.